This TCR beta chain was sequenced for a study of blood T cell repertoires in COVID-19. Study information: The analysed material was cDNA or gDNA that came from T cells, B-cell-depleted T cells, or PBMCs.

Per germline, CDR1 LGHDT and CDR2 YNNKEL (reference sequence). Trimming took 1 base from V and 10 from J, leaving 7 bases between them. This CDR3 spans 12 amino acids. Authors' analysis steps: Researchers report that nucleated cell counts were estimated from reference gene primer amplification. Generated by immunoSEQ multiplex PCR, the TCRdb table keeps only in-frame clones and is missing some. V and J calls and clone size come straight from that table; D and trimming were deduced from the DNA. This table holds some 490,000 clones, roughly nine tenths found once. Sequencing was done on a sample of PBMCs or T cells enriched from blood (not recorded which). V and J are TRBV3-1 (or the pseudogene TRBV3-2) and TRBJ1-4; D not resolved. This clonotype was sampled from a woman aged 55-75 years who had recovered from COVID-19. CDR3 in amino acids: CASSQVGLKLFF. In DNA, the CDR3 is TGTGCCAGCAGCCAAGTTGGGCTAAAACTGTTTTTT.